This TCR beta chain comes out of a study of blood T cell repertoires in COVID-19. About the research overall: Sources were T cells, B-cell-depleted T cells, or PBMCs; the material itself was cDNA or gDNA.

Participants had their cohort set by participant-reported clinical history. Among Cohort 3 donors, those recovered had two negative PCRs, clearance, or symptom resolution. Study processing details: Reference gene primers were amplified, and this amplification served to estimate nucleated cell counts. Here immunoSEQ multiplex PCR was the method, and the copy in TCRdb shows in-frame clones only, minus some. For V, J and clone size, that table is used; D and trimming come from the DNA. The data show 140,000 or so clones, around four fifths seen once. Germline loops: CDR1 GTSNPN, CDR2 SVGIG (reference sequence). This CDR3 spans 18 amino acids. V was pared by 0 bases and J by 0 bases, with 11 bases of the junction left unmatched.

This sequence originates from a middle-aged woman who had recovered from COVID-19. Sequenced: PBMCs or T cells enriched from blood (not recorded which). The V gene is TRBV30, the J gene TRBJ1-5; 7 nucleotides agree with TRBD1. The chain's CDR3 is CAWSVLEGGPYSNQPQHF. In nucleotides, the CDR3 is TGTGCCTGGAGTGTACTAGAAGGGGGCCCTTATAGCAATCAGCCCCAGCATTTT.